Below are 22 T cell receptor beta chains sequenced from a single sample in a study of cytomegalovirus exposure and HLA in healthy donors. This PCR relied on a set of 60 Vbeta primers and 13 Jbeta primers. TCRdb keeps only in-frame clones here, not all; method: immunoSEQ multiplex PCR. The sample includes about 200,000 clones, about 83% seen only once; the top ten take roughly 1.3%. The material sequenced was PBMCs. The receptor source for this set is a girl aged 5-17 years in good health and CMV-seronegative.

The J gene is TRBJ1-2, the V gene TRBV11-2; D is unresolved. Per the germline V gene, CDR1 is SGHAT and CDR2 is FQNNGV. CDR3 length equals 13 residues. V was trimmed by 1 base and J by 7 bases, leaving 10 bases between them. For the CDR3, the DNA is TGTGCCAGCAGCTTAGGGAGGGAGGGTGGCTACACCTTC. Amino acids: CASSLGREGGYTF.

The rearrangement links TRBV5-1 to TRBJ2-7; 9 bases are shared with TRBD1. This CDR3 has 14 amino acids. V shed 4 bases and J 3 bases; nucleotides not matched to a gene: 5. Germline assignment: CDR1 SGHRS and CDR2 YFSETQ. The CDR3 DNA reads TGCGCCAGCAGCCTATTGACAGGGGGCTACGAGCAGTACTTC. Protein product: CASSLLTGGYEQYF.

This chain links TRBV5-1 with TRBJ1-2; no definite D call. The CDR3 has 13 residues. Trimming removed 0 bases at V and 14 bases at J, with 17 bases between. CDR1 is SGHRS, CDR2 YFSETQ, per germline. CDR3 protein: CASSLVAGYEGTF. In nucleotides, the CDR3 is TGCGCCAGCAGCTTGGTCGCAGGTTATGAGGGAACCTTC. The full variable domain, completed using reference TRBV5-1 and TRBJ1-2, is KAGVTQTPRYLIKTRGQQVTLSCSPISGHRSVSWYQQTPGQGLQFLFEYFSETQRNKGNFPGRFSGRQFSNSRSEMNVSTLELGDSALYLCASSLVAGYEGTFGSGTRLTVV.

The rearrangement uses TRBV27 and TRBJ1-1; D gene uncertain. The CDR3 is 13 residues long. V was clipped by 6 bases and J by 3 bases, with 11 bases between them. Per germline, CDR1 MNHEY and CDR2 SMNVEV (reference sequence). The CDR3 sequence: CASSSDGDTEAFF. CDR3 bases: TGTGCCAGCAGCTCTGACGGAGACACTGAAGCTTTCTTT.

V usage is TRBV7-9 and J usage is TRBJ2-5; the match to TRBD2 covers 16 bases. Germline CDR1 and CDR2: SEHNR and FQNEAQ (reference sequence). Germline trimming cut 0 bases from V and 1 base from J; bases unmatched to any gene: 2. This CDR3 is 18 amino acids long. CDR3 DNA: TGTGCCAGCAGCTTAGCGGGACTAGCGGGGGGGATCCAAGAGACCCAGTACTTC. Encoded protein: CASSLAGLAGGIQETQYF.

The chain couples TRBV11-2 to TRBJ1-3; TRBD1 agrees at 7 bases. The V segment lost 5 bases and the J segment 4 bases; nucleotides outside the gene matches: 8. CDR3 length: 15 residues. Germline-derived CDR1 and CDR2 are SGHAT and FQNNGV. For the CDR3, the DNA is TGTGCCAGCAGCAAAGGGGGGACAGAAGGAAACACCATATATTTT. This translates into CASSKGGTEGNTIYF. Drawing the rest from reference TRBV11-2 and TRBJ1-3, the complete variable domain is EAGVAQSPRYKIIEKRQSVAFWCNPISGHATLYWYQQILGQGPKLLIQFQNNGVVDDSQLPKDRFSAERLKGVDSTLKIQPAKLEDSAVYLCASSKGGTEGNTIYFGEGSWLTVV.

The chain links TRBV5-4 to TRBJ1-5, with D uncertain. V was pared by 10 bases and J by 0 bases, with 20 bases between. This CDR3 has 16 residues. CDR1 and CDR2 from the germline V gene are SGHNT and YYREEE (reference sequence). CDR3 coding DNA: TGTGCCCATACGGGAGGGATCGGAGATAGCAATCAGCCCCAGCATTTT. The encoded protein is CAHTGGIGDSNQPQHF.

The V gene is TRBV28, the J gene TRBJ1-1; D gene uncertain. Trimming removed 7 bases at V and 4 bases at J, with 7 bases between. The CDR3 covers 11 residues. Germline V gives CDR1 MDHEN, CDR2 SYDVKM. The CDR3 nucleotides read TGTGCCAGCAAAGAGGGCACTGAAGCTTTCTTT. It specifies CASKEGTEAFF.

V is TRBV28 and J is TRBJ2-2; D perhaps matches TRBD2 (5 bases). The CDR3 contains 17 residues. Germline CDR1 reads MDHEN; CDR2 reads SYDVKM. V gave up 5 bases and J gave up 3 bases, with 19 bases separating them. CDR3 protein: CASSPARSGYYTGELFF. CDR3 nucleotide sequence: TGTGCCAGCAGTCCAGCCAGGAGCGGCTATTACACCGGGGAGCTGTTTTTT.

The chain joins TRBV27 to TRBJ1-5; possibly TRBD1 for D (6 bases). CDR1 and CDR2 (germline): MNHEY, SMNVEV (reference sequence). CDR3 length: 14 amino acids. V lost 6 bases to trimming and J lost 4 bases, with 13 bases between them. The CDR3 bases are TGTGCCAGCAGAAGACAGGACTTTAATCAGCCCCAGCATTTT. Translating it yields CASRRQDFNQPQHF.

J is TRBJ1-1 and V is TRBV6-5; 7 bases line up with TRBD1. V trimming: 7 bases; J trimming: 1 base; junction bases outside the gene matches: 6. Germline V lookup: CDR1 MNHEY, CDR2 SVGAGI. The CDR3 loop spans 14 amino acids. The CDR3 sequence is CASTRDSKNTEAFF. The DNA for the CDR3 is TGTGCCAGCACCAGGGACAGCAAGAACACTGAAGCTTTCTTT.

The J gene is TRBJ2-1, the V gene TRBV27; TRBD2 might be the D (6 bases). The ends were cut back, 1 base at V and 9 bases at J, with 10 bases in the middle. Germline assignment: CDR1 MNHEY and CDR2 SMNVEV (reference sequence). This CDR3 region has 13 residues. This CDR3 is CASSLFAGREQFF. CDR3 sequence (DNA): TGTGCCAGCAGTTTATTCGCGGGGCGTGAGCAGTTCTTC.

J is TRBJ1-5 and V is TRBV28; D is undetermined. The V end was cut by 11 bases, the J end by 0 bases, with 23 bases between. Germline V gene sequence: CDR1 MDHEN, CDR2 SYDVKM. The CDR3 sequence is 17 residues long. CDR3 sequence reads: CARREARTPDSNQPQHF. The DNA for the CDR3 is TGTGCCCGCCGTGAAGCGCGCACACCCGATAGCAATCAGCCCCAGCATTTT.

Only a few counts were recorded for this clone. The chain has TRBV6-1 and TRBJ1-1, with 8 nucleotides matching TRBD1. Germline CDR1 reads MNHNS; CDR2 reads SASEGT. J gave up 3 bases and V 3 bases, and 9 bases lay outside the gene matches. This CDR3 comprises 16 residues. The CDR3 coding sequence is TGTGCCAGCAGTGAGGTGGCAGGGGGCAGGGACACTGAAGCTTTCTTT. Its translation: CASSEVAGGRDTEAFF.

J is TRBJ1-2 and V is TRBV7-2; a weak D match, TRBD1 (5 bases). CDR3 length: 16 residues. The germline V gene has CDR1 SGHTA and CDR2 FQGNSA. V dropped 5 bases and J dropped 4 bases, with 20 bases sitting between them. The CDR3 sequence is CASSPIYRRGFYGYTF. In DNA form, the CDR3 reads TGTGCCAGCAGCCCTATCTACCGTAGGGGATTCTATGGCTACACCTTC.

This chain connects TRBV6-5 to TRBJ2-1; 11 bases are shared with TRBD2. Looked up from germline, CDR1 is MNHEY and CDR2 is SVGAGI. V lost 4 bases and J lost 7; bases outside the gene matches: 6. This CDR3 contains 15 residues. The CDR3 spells CASSFTSGRSNEQFF. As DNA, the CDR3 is TGTGCCAGCAGTTTTACTAGCGGGAGAAGTAATGAGCAGTTCTTC.

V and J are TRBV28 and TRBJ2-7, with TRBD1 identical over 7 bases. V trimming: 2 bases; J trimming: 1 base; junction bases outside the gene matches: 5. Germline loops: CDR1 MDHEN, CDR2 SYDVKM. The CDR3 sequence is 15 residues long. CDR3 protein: CASSLGRTGSYEQYF. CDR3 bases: TGTGCCAGCAGTTTAGGGCGGACAGGTTCCTACGAGCAGTACTTC.

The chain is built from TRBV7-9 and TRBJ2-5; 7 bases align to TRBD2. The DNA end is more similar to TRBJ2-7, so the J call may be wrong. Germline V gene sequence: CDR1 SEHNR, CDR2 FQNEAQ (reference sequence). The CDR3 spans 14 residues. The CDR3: CASAGLGGSDEQYF. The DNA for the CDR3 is TGTGCTTCAGCGGGGCTGGGCGGGAGCGACGAGCAGTACTTC.

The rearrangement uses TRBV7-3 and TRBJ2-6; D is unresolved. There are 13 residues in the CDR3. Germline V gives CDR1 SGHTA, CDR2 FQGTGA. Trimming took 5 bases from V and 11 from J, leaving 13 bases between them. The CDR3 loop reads CASSAALRDVLTF. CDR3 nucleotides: TGTGCCAGCAGCGCCGCACTTCGTGACGTCCTGACTTTC.

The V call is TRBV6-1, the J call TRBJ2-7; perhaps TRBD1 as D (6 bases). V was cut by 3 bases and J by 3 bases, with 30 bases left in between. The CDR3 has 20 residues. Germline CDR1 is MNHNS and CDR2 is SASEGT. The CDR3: CASSDPDFRVGEQGLYEQYF. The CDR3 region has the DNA TGTGCCAGCAGTGACCCGGATTTCAGGGTCGGGGAGCAGGGGCTCTACGAGCAGTACTTC.

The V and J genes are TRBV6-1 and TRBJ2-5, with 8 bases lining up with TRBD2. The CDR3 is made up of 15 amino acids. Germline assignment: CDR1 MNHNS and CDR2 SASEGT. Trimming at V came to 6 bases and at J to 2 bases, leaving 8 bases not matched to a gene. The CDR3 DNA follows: TGTGCCAGCAGAGAAAGCGGGGGCCCTCAAGAGACCCAGTACTTC. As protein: CASRESGGPQETQYF.

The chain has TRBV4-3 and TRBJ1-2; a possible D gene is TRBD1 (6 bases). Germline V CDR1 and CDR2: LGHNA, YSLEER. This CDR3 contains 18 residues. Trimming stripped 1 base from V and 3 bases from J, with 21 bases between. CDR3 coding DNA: TGCGCCAGCAGCCAAGGGGGGGGGCGCGGAGGCTGGGACTATGGCTACACCTTC. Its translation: CASSQGGGRGGWDYGYTF.